These 4 T cell receptor beta chains were all obtained from the same sample, sequenced in a study of low-dose radiotherapy and immunotherapy resistance in tumors. As for time point: after trial treatment. Treatment: LDRT plus nivolumab, ipilimumab, low-dose cyclophosphamide and aspirin (RACIN trial). TRAV- and TRBV-specific primers, spanning alpha and beta chains, primed first-strand cDNA. With a V-primer adapter and a constant-region primer, TCRs were amplified for 20 to 25 PCR cycles. TCRdb independently ran MiXCR on the reads; one entry per CDR3 protein. This sample yields more than 70,000 distinct CDR3 sequences, of which roughly 20% are seen a single time; about 13% belongs to the top ten. Source: PBMCs, taken after low-dose radiotherapy plus immunotherapy. The receptor source for this set is a female donor with ovarian cancer.

The sample holds many counts of this clonotype. V and J are TRBV20-1 and TRBJ2-1; 9 nucleotides agree with TRBD2. Losses at the gene ends were 1 base for V and 8 bases for J; bases not matched to a gene: 6. Germline values: CDR1 DFQATT, CDR2 SNEGSKA (reference sequence). The CDR3 contains 14 residues. The chain's CDR3 is CSARGAGGPYEQFF. The CDR3 DNA reads as TGCAGTGCTAGAGGGGCGGGAGGGCCTTATGAGCAGTTCTTC.

This clonotype was counted at least ten times. The chain is built from TRBV6-2 or TRBV6-3 and TRBJ1-1; no definite D call. From germline, CDR1 is MNHEY and CDR2 SVGEGT. Trimming stripped 6 bases from V and 1 base from J, with 9 bases between. The CDR3 loop spans 13 amino acids. The CDR3 coding sequence is TGTGCCAGCAGCGTACAAGAGAACACTGAAGCTTTCTTT. Protein product: CASSVQENTEAFF.

This clonotype came up many times. The V gene is TRBV6-2 or TRBV6-3, the J gene TRBJ2-2; 10 bases are shared with TRBD1. Germline-derived CDR1 and CDR2 are MNHEY and SVGEGT. The CDR3 consists of 15 residues. V gave up 6 bases and J gave up 6 bases; unmatched junction bases: 7. The CDR3 sequence: CASRRAGTGAGELFF. CDR3 bases: TGTGCCAGCAGAAGAGCCGGGACAGGGGCCGGGGAGCTGTTTTTT.

In this sample, this clonotype turned up many times. The rearrangement uses TRBV5-5 and TRBJ2-5, with D perhaps given as TRBD1 or TRBD2 (5 bases each). This CDR3 spans 15 amino acids. The germline V gene encodes CDR1 SGHKS and CDR2 YYEKEE (reference sequence). Trimming left V 2 bases short and J 4 bases short, with 15 bases between. This CDR3 is CASSLLPGRGETQYF. The CDR3 DNA reads TGTGCCAGCAGCTTATTGCCGGGGCGAGGAGAGACCCAGTACTTC.